The 24 T cell receptor beta chains reported below all come from one sample, sequenced in a study of blood T cell repertoires in COVID-19. TCRdb keeps only in-frame clones here, not all; method: immunoSEQ multiplex PCR. The sample has about 200,000 clones; 85% are singletons. The specimen sequenced was peripheral blood. These receptors all come from a man aged 60 to 75 with COVID-19, enrolled during active disease.

This clone was recorded a few times. V and J are TRBV7-8 and TRBJ1-5; TRBD1 matches at 9 bases. V trimming: 3 bases; J trimming: 1 base; junction bases outside the gene matches: 4. Germline values: CDR1 SGHVS, CDR2 FQNEAQ. The CDR3 extends over 16 amino acids. For the CDR3, the DNA is TGTGCCAGCAGCTTGACAGGGGGAGGAAGCAATCAGCCCCAGCATTTT. This encodes CASSLTGGGSNQPQHF.

The rearrangement links TRBV5-1 to TRBJ1-2; no definite D call. Looked up from germline, CDR1 is SGHRS and CDR2 is YFSETQ. Trimming pared 0 bases from V and 0 bases from J, leaving 6 bases between. The CDR3 spans 14 residues. This CDR3 reads CASSLAAANYGYTF. The CDR3 nucleotides read TGCGCCAGCAGCTTGGCGGCGGCTAACTATGGCTACACCTTC.

In DNA, the CDR3 is TGTGCCAGCAGCCATACGGGACAGGGATTAGGCGAGCAGTACTTC. It yields the protein CASSHTGQGLGEQYF. V is TRBV3-1 (or the pseudogene TRBV3-2) and J is TRBJ2-7, with 9 nucleotides matching TRBD1. The CDR3 totals 15 residues. Unmatched junction bases numbered 9, after V lost 3 bases and J lost 6 bases. CDR1 is LGHDT and CDR2 is YNNKEL in the germline V gene (reference sequence).

The chain employs TRBV3-1 (or the pseudogene TRBV3-2) and TRBJ1-6, with 8 positions matching TRBD1. Trimming at V came to 0 bases and at J to 16 bases, leaving 17 bases not matched to a gene. CDR3 length: 17 amino acids. In germline, CDR1 is LGHDT, CDR2 YNNKEL (reference sequence). CDR3 protein: CASSQDGTDRVPLGLHF. CDR3 nucleotides: TGTGCCAGCAGCCAAGATGGAACGGACAGGGTCCCCCTCGGGCTCCACTTT.

This clone was seen only once. The rearrangement links TRBV3-1 (or the pseudogene TRBV3-2) to TRBJ2-1; 8 bases match TRBD2. V gave up 0 bases and J gave up 0 bases; unmatched junction bases: 7. Germline CDR1 and CDR2: LGHDT and YNNKEL (reference sequence). The CDR3 extends over 18 amino acids. DNA for the CDR3: TGTGCCAGCAGCCAAGATCCCCCTAGCGGGTACTCCTACAATGAGCAGTTCTTC. Its protein product is CASSQDPPSGYSYNEQFF.

CDR3 nucleotide sequence: TGTGCCAGCAGTTTTGAGAGGAACACTGAAGCTTTCTTT. It specifies CASSFERNTEAFF. The V gene is TRBV12-3 or TRBV12-4, the J gene TRBJ1-1; D gene ambiguous. Trimming removed 3 bases at V and 1 base at J, with 6 bases between. The CDR3 sequence is 13 residues long.

The rearrangement links TRBV3-1 (or the pseudogene TRBV3-2) to TRBJ2-1; perhaps TRBD2 as D (6 bases). Trimming cost V 4 bases and J 9 bases, with 19 bases left between them. The CDR3 extends over 15 amino acids. CDR1 is LGHDT and CDR2 is YNNKEL in the germline V gene (reference sequence). The CDR3: CASSLSGLPGTEQFF. CDR3 bases: TGTGCCAGCAGCCTTTCGGGACTCCCGGGGACTGAGCAGTTCTTC.

The chain links TRBV2 to TRBJ1-2; TRBD1 aligns across 11 bases. The CDR3 has 13 residues. Germline loops: CDR1 SNHLY, CDR2 FYNNEI. V gave up 11 bases and J gave up 6 bases; unmatched junction bases: 8. The CDR3 nucleotides read TGTGCCGAGACGGACAGGGGGCCAGATGGCTACACCTTC. It yields the protein CAETDRGPDGYTF.

The gene calls are TRBV30 and TRBJ2-3, with 7 bases that match TRBD1. CDR1 GTSNPN and CDR2 SVGIG come from the germline V gene (reference sequence). With 2 bases clipped from V and 4 bases from J, the junction kept 6 bases outside the gene matches. The CDR3 has 14 amino acids. CDR3 bases: TGTGCCTGGAGTTGGACAGGTCTGGCAGATACGCAGTATTTT. Amino acids: CAWSWTGLADTQYF.

The rearrangement joins TRBV5-4 to TRBJ1-2, with 8 bases that match TRBD1. The CDR3 loop spans 13 amino acids. The V segment lost 6 bases and the J segment 4 bases; nucleotides outside the gene matches: 5. Germline CDR1 is SGHNT and CDR2 is YYREEE (reference sequence). CDR3 loop: CASNSDRGYGYTF. The CDR3 nucleotides read TGTGCCAGCAATTCAGACAGGGGCTATGGCTACACCTTC.

The genes are TRBV6-5 and TRBJ1-3; D gene unclear. Trimming stripped 5 bases from V and 1 base from J, with 9 bases between. From germline, CDR1 is MNHEY and CDR2 SVGAGI. The CDR3 totals 14 residues. The chain's CDR3 is CASSRGLSGNTIYF. The DNA of the CDR3 is TGTGCCAGCAGTCGAGGTCTGTCTGGAAACACCATATATTTT.

The chain carries TRBV30 and TRBJ1-5, with 7 nucleotides matching TRBD1. The CDR3 totals 15 residues. V gave up 3 bases and J gave up 4 bases; unmatched junction bases: 9. From germline, CDR1 is GTSNPN and CDR2 SVGIG (reference sequence). The CDR3 here is CAWSRGTAGNQPQHF. CDR3 nucleotide sequence: TGTGCCTGGAGCCGCGGGACAGCCGGGAATCAGCCCCAGCATTTT. The entire variable domain, with the rest obtained from reference TRBV30 and TRBJ1-5, is as follows: SQTIHQWPATLVQPVGSPLSLECTVEGTSNPNLYWYRQAAGRGLQLLFYSVGIGQISSEVPQNLSASRPQDRQFILSSKKLLLSDSGFYLCAWSRGTAGNQPQHFGDGTRLSIL.

The chain employs TRBV6-4 and TRBJ2-2, with 9 bases that match TRBD1. Germline CDR1 reads MRHNA; CDR2 reads SNTAGT. V shed 6 bases, J shed 2 bases, and the junction held 13 bases outside the gene matches. This CDR3 comprises 18 residues. In nucleotides, the CDR3 is TGTGCCAGCAGCCAACAGGGGGCGGATCGCTCAAACACCGGGGAGCTGTTTTTT. Translating it yields CASSQQGADRSNTGELFF.

This clone was observed a single time. The CDR3 DNA follows: TGTGCCAGCAGCCGTTCTCAGGGAAACGGAGCTTTCTTT. It codes for CASSRSQGNGAFF. The V gene is TRBV7-8, the J gene TRBJ1-1; maybe TRBD1 (5 bases). The CDR3 contains 13 residues. Germline CDR1 SGHVS, CDR2 FQNEAQ. The V end lost 5 bases, the J end lost 10 bases, and 17 bases lay between the germline ends.

J is TRBJ2-7 and V is TRBV5-1; 7 bases map to TRBD2. The CDR3 consists of 14 residues. The junction had 7 bases not matched to a gene; V was cut back by 2 bases and J by 5 bases. Germline V gene data show CDR1 as SGHRS and CDR2 as YFSETQ. CDR3 residues: CASSFGSGGNEQYF. For the CDR3, the DNA is TGCGCCAGCAGCTTCGGGTCCGGGGGGAACGAGCAGTACTTC.

The genes are TRBV5-1 and TRBJ2-7, with D tentatively TRBD2 (6 bases). Trimming shortened V by 0 bases and J by 3 bases, and 16 bases separated the two germline ends. The germline V gene has CDR1 SGHRS and CDR2 YFSETQ. The CDR3 length is 16 residues. The CDR3 sequence: CASSLGGAGGDYEQYF. CDR3 DNA sequence: TGCGCCAGCAGCTTGGGCGGGGCAGGAGGGGACTACGAGCAGTACTTC.

The chain carries TRBV18 and TRBJ2-3; D call uncertain. Germline V lookup: CDR1 KGHSH, CDR2 LQKENI. The CDR3 is made up of 14 amino acids. Trimming took off 2 bases at V and 5 bases at J, with 11 bases between the two ends. CDR3 protein: CASSPTGLGDTQYF. CDR3 nucleotide sequence: TGTGCCAGCTCACCAACTGGGCTGGGAGATACGCAGTATTTT.

The CDR3 DNA follows: TGTGCCAGCACCATCGGGGGTACGGTAGCGAACACTGAAGCTTTCTTT. Translated, it gives CASTIGGTVANTEAFF. The chain joins TRBV6-6 to TRBJ1-1, with D possibly matching TRBD1 (5 bases). This CDR3 has 16 residues. Germline assignment: CDR1 MNHNY and CDR2 SVGAGI (reference sequence). The germline V and J ends were trimmed by 7 bases and 1 base, with 19 bases remaining between them.

The chain couples TRBV9 to TRBJ2-3; maybe TRBD1 (6 bases). This CDR3 contains 15 residues. Germline V gene data show CDR1 as SGDLS and CDR2 as YYNGEE. V gave up 0 bases and J gave up 2 bases, with 10 bases separating them. The CDR3 sequence: CASSVGQGSTDTQYF. The DNA of the CDR3 is TGTGCCAGCAGCGTAGGGCAGGGGTCCACAGATACGCAGTATTTT.

The rearrangement links TRBV6-5 to TRBJ2-7, with TRBD1 matching over 7 bases. The V and J ends lost 7 bases and 3 bases, in that order; junction bases with no gene match: 6. Germline lookup yields CDR1 MNHEY and CDR2 SVGAGI. The CDR3 contains 13 residues. The CDR3 protein is CASNQGQVYEQYF. The DNA for the CDR3 is TGTGCCAGCAACCAAGGACAGGTCTACGAGCAGTACTTC.

V is TRBV30 and J is TRBJ2-5, with D perhaps matching TRBD1 (6 bases). V lost 2 bases and J lost 2, with 6 bases in between. This CDR3 spans 12 amino acids. Germline CDR1 GTSNPN, CDR2 SVGIG (reference sequence). This CDR3 is CAWSTGQETQYF. CDR3 bases: TGTGCCTGGAGTACAGGGCAAGAGACCCAGTACTTC.

V usage is TRBV6-5 and J usage is TRBJ2-7; TRBD1 agrees at 9 bases. The CDR3 extends over 15 amino acids. Germline assignment: CDR1 MNHEY and CDR2 SVGAGI. V trimming: 2 bases; J trimming: 1 base; junction bases outside the gene matches: 3. In nucleotides, the CDR3 is TGTGCCAGCAGTTACGGCGGGACAGGGTCCTACGAGCAGTACTTC. It specifies CASSYGGTGSYEQYF.

In its sample, this clone was seen once. The V gene is TRBV12-5, the J gene TRBJ1-5, with a tentative D call TRBD1 (6 bases). Trimming left V 7 bases short and J 0 bases short, with 16 bases between. Per the germline V gene, CDR1 is LGHNT and CDR2 is FRNRAP. The CDR3 covers 16 residues. CDR3 in amino acids: CASAQAGGGSNQPQHF. CDR3 nucleotides: TGTGCTAGTGCCCAGGCGGGAGGGGGTAGCAATCAGCCCCAGCATTTT. The full variable domain, completed using reference TRBV12-5 and TRBJ1-5, is DARVTQTPRHKVTEMGQEVTMRCQPILGHNTVFWYRQTMMQGLELLAYFRNRAPLDDSGMPKDRFSAEMPDATLATLKIQPSEPRDSAVYFCASAQAGGGSNQPQHFGDGTRLSIL.

Here the CDR3 DNA reads TGTGCCAGCAGTTGGGGGGGACAGGAGGGGAATACGCAGTATTTT. Amino acids: CASSWGGQEGNTQYF. The chain uses TRBV2 and TRBJ2-3, with D perhaps TRBD1 (8 bases). V dropped 5 bases and J dropped 7 bases, with 19 bases sitting between them. The CDR3 covers 15 residues. Per the germline V gene, CDR1 is SNHLY and CDR2 is FYNNEI.